The rows below give T cell receptor beta chains drawn from one sample of a study of cytomegalovirus exposure and HLA in healthy donors. Measured with immunoSEQ multiplex PCR; TCRdb has only the in-frame clones, and not every one. The sample has approximately 100,000 clones; roughly three quarters are singletons. Sequenced material: PBMCs. Receptor source: a man aged 35-49 years in good health and CMV-seropositive. Each CDR3 is given with its conserved first and last residue. A D gene is named only where the DNA matches it firmly. For some rows the clone size is stated as once, few or many, or as a class when expanded; others skip it.

abundance,d_gene,v_gene,j_gene,len,CDR3aa,CDR3nt
-,TRBD1,TRBV7-9,TRBJ1-1,14,CASSWGQLNTEAFF,TGTGCCAGCAGCTGGGGACAGCTTAACACTGAAGCTTTCTTT
-,TRBD1,TRBV5-4,TRBJ1-2,17,CASSPGTDRGTLYGYTF,TGTGCCAGCAGCCCGGGGACGGACAGGGGGACTCTCTATGGCTACACCTTC
-,-,TRBV13,TRBJ2-3,17,CASSSLYDSVSTDTQYF,TGTGCCAGCAGCTCTTTATACGACTCTGTGAGCACAGATACGCAGTATTTT
-,-,TRBV19,TRBJ2-2,13,CASNSQGTGELFF,TGTGCCAGTAACTCACAGGGCACCGGGGAGCTGTTTTTT
-,TRBD1,TRBV25-1,TRBJ1-1,17,CASIRGGQDGMGAEAFF,TGTGCCAGCATCCGAGGGGGCCAAGACGGGATGGGCGCTGAAGCTTTCTTT
-,-,TRBV9,TRBJ2-1,13,CASSVYEVNEQFF,TGTGCCAGCAGCGTATATGAGGTCAATGAGCAGTTCTTC
-,TRBD1,TRBV4-3,TRBJ1-2,15,CASSQDLTGYAGYTF,TGCGCCAGCAGCCAAGATTTGACAGGGTATGCTGGCTACACCTTC
few,TRBD1,TRBV29-1,TRBJ1-1,13,CSVCLGTVNEAFF,TGCAGCGTATGCCTCGGGACAGTTAATGAAGCTTTCTTT
-,-,TRBV10-3,TRBJ1-5,15,CAISESGGDNQPQHF,TGTGCCATCAGTGAGTCCGGGGGGGACAATCAGCCCCAGCATTTT
few,-,TRBV6-5,TRBJ1-1,13,CASSYSLNTEAFF,TGTGCCAGCAGTTATAGCCTGAACACTGAAGCTTTCTTT
few,TRBD1,TRBV30,TRBJ1-2,13,CAWNRRTGNGYTF,TGTGCCTGGAACCGTCGGACAGGGAACGGCTACACCTTC
-,-,TRBV7-9,TRBJ2-2,14,CASSLLPQAGELFF,TGTGCCAGCAGCCTTCTTCCTCAGGCTGGGGAGCTGTTTTTT
-,TRBD2,TRBV11-1,TRBJ2-1,15,CASRSSGSSYNEQFF,TGTGCCAGCAGATCTAGCGGGAGCTCCTACAATGAGCAGTTCTTC
-,TRBD2,TRBV27,TRBJ2-3,17,CASSPIAGVIGTDTQYF,TGTGCCAGCAGTCCTATAGCGGGAGTGATCGGAACAGATACGCAGTATTTT
-,TRBD2,TRBV7-9,TRBJ2-5,15,CASSFAGTSGETQYF,TGTGCCAGCAGCTTTGCCGGGACTAGCGGAGAGACCCAGTACTTC
few,TRBD1,TRBV5-1,TRBJ1-1,13,CASSLAGTAEAFF,TGCGCCAGCAGCTTGGCCGGGACAGCTGAAGCTTTCTTT
-,TRBD1,TRBV11-2,TRBJ1-2,14,CASSYGQALSGYTF,TGTGCCAGCAGCTATGGACAGGCACTGAGCGGCTACACCTTC
-,TRBD2,TRBV11-2,TRBJ2-3,15,CASSLRVGRADTQYF,TGTGCCAGCAGCTTACGTGTCGGGAGGGCAGATACGCAGTATTTT
-,TRBD1,TRBV6-1,TRBJ1-5,15,CASSLRTGGNQPQHF,TGTGCCAGCAGCCTTAGGACAGGGGGCAATCAGCCCCAGCATTTT
-,-,TRBV12-2,TRBJ2-7,14,CASRTDSTSYEQYF,TGTGCAAGTCGCACGGACAGCACCTCCTACGAGCAGTACTTC
-,-,TRBV29-1,TRBJ2-7,12,CSAQPQGYEQYF,TGCAGCGCACAACCCCAGGGTTACGAGCAGTACTTC
-,-,TRBV5-6,TRBJ1-2,14,CASSLVAQASGYTF,TGTGCCAGCAGCTTAGTCGCACAGGCATCTGGCTACACCTTC